This T cell receptor beta chain was documented in a study of T cell responses to AZD1222 COVID-19 vaccine. Study-wide findings and caveats: The study identified only six AZD1222 recipients as seropositive at baseline. Spike was spanned by vaccine-associated CD4 TCRs, with dominance at 160-218 and 743-854. Repertoires were obtained only post-peak T cell response.

This CDR3 has 13 amino acids. Germline V gene lookup returns CDR1 GTSNPN and CDR2 SVGIG (reference sequence). The ends lost 8 bases at V and 7 bases at J; junction bases unmatched: 13. Only in-frame clones appear in the TCRdb table, and some are missing; sequencing was by immunoSEQ multiplex PCR. The data show 100,000 or so clones, about 87% seen once. A remark on this clone: The target antigen is unknown.

The TCR originated in an adult in good health. The chain combines TRBV30 with TRBJ1-2, with 7 nucleotides matching TRBD1. Sequencing used peripheral blood, obtained on day 0 of AZD1222 vaccination. The CDR3 here is CAGLRQGRGGYTF. The CDR3 nucleotides are TGTGCCGGACTAAGACAGGGCAGGGGTGGCTACACCTTC.